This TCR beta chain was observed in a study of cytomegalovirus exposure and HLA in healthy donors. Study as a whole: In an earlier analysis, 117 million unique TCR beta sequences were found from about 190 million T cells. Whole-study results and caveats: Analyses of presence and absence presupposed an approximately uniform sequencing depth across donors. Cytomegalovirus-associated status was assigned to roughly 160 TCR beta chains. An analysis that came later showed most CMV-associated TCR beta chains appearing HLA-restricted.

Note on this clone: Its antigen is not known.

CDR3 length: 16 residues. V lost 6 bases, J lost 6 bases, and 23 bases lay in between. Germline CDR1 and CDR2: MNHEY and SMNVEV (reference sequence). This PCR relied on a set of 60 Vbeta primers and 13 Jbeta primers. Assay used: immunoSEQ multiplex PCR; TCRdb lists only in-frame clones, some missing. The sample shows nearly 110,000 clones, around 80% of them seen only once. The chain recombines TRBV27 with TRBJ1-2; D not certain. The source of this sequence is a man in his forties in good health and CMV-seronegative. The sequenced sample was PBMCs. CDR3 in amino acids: CASSRTNRVPYNGYTF. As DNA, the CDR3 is TGTGCCAGCAGCCGTACTAACCGGGTCCCTTACAATGGCTACACCTTC.